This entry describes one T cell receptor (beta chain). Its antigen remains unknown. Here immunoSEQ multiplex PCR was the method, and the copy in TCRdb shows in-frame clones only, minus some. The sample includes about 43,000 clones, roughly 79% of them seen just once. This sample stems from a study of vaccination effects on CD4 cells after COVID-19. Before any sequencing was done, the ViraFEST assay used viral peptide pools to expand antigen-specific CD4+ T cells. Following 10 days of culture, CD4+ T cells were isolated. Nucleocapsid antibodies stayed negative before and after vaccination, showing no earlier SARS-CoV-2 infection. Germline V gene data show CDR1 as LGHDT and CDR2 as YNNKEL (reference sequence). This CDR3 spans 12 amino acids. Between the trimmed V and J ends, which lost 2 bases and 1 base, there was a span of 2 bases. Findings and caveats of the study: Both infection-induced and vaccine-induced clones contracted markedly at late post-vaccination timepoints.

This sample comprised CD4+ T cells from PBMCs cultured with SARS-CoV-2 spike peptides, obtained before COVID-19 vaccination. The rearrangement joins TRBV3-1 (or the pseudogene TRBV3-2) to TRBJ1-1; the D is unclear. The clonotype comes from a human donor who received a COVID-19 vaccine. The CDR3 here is CASSQTNTEAFF. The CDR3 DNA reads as TGTGCCAGCAGCCAAACGAACACTGAAGCTTTCTTT.